A selection of T cell receptor beta chains follows, all from one sample in a study of blood T cell repertoires in COVID-19. Generated by immunoSEQ multiplex PCR, the TCRdb table keeps only in-frame clones and is missing some. The profile shows about 330,000 clones, about 87% of them singletons. Material for sequencing was PBMCs or T cells enriched from blood (not recorded which). The receptors were sampled from a woman aged 30 to 39 who had recovered from COVID-19. The CDR3 runs from the conserved cysteine through the conserved F or W. D genes are given only for firm matches. Expanded clones get a size class; other rows say once, few or many, or leave the size out.

TRBJ1-2 | 17 | - | TRBV14 | - | TGTGCCAGCAGCTCCCGGGAGGGTGAGGCGTCGGCATATGGCTACACCTTC | CASSSREGEASAYGYTF
TRBJ2-7 | 14 | once | TRBV7-9 | TRBD1 | TGTGCCAGCAGCTCGGGACAGGGCGCCTACGAGCAGTACTTC | CASSSGQGAYEQYF
TRBJ1-2 | 15 | - | TRBV19 | - | TGTGCCAGCTCAGAGGTCCAGGGGCGAGTCTATGGCTACACCTTC | CASSEVQGRVYGYTF
TRBJ2-1 | 15 | - | TRBV19 | - | TGTGCCAGTAGGCAGGGCGGGGGCCAGGGGAATGAGCAGTTCTTC | CASRQGGGQGNEQFF
TRBJ1-6 | 17 | - | TRBV9 | - | TGTGCCAGCAGCTCCGGTTTGGGGGGAGACTATAATTCACCCCTCCACTTT | CASSSGLGGDYNSPLHF
TRBJ1-5 | 15 | - | TRBV7-8 | - | TGTGCCAGCAGCTTGGACAGTTATAGCAATCAGCCCCAGCATTTT | CASSLDSYSNQPQHF
TRBJ1-6 | 14 | - | TRBV27 | TRBD1 | TGTGCCAGCAGGGACGGGACAGGGCCATCACCCCTCCACTTT | CASRDGTGPSPLHF
TRBJ2-5 | 17 | - | TRBV15 | TRBD2 | TGTGCCACCAGCTCAAGACTAGCCGCGAAGCATAAAGAGACCCAGTACTTC | CATSSRLAAKHKETQYF
TRBJ2-1 | 15 | - | TRBV6-5 | - | TGTGCCAGCAGTCGGTTTGGAGACCTCTACAATGAGCAGTTCTTC | CASSRFGDLYNEQFF
TRBJ1-1 | 10 | - | TRBV25-1 | - | TGTGCCAGCTCACGGGTTGAAGCTTTCTTT | CASSRVEAFF
TRBJ1-5 | 12 | - | TRBV20-1 | - | TGCAGTGCTAGTGATGGAGCTCAGCCCCAGCATTTT | CSASDGAQPQHF
TRBJ2-1 | 14 | - | TRBV6-5 | - | TGTGCCAGCAGCCGGGGGAGTATTGACAATGAGCAGTTCTTC | CASSRGSIDNEQFF
TRBJ1-2 | 13 | - | TRBV19 | - | TGTGCCAGTAGTATGGACAGCAACTATGGCTACACCTTC | CASSMDSNYGYTF
TRBJ1-5 | 17 | - | TRBV5-8 | - | TGTGCCAGCAGCTTGGTAACAGCCCTCCACTCAAATCAGCCCCAGCATTTT | CASSLVTALHSNQPQHF
TRBJ1-2 | 15 | - | TRBV28 | TRBD1 | TGTGCCAGCAGCCCAGGACAGGGGACAGAGGGTGGCTACACCTTC | CASSPGQGTEGGYTF